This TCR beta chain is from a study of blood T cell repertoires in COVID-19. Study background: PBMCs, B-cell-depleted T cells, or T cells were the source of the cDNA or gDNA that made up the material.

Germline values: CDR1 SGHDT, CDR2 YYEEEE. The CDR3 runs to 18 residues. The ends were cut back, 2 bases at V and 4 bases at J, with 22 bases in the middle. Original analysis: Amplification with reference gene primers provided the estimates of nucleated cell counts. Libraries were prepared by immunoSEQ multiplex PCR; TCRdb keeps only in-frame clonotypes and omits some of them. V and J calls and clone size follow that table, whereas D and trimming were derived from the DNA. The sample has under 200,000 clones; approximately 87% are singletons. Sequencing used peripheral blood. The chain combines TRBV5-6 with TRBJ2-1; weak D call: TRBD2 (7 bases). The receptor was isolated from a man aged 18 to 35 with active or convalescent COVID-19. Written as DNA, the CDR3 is TGTGCCAGCAGCTTAGCCCCCGGGGGGCGGGGGTTTTACAATGAGCAGTTCTTC. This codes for CASSLAPGGRGFYNEQFF.